This record concerns one T cell receptor (beta chain) sequence. TCRdb reprocessed the 5' RACE reads with MiXCR, giving one entry per CDR3 protein. The table lists some 49,000 distinct CDR3 sequences, 10% to 15% of them singletons. The CDR3 contains 16 residues. The J segment lost 3 bases and the V segment lost 3 bases, leaving 10 bases of the junction unmatched. Germline V gives CDR1 LGHDT, CDR2 YNNKEL (reference sequence). This entry belongs to a study of early T cells in non-severe SARS-CoV-2 infection. Sequencing was performed on whole blood. This chain connects TRBV3-1 to TRBJ2-7, with TRBD1 matching over 8 bases. This TCR was recovered from an adult who was a healthcare worker with PCR-confirmed SARS-CoV-2 infection or an uninfected control (not recorded which). This CDR3 is CASSHRGQGKDYEQYF. CDR3 coding DNA: TGTGCCAGCAGCCACCGAGGACAGGGAAAGGACTACGAGCAGTACTTC.